A few counts support the clone carrying this T cell receptor beta chain. Its cognate antigen is unknown. The data were obtained in a study of shared clonotypes between healthy human individuals. Repertoires were generated with immunoSEQ multiplex PCR, while TCRdb's copy carries only in-frame clones and drops some. The sample contains 200,000 to 250,000 clones, 60% to 80% of which appear only once. Study results and caveats: Shared clonotypes across all four donors exceeded non-shared ones in generation probability.

Sequenced input: memory CD4+ T cells sorted from blood. Subset denoted: CD45RA-negative fraction. The receptor comes from a man aged 25 to 45 in good health.

Here the CDR3 reads CAGQLVRQVHAYEQYF. DNA of the CDR3: TGCGCCGGACAACTCGTAAGACAGGTCCATGCCTACGAGCAGTACTTC. The chain carries TRBV10-1 and TRBJ2-7, with D possibly TRBD1 on 6 matching bases. CDR3 length equals 16 residues. The V end lost 11 bases, the J end lost 2 bases, and 25 bases lay between the germline ends. Germline assignment: CDR1 WNHNN and CDR2 SYGVQD (reference sequence).